These 11 T cell receptor beta chains came from one sample sequenced in a study of blood T cell repertoires in COVID-19. Method: immunoSEQ multiplex PCR; TCRdb's copy keeps in-frame clones and lacks some. The sample has some 530,000 clones, roughly 85% seen once. What was sequenced was peripheral blood. Receptor source: a human donor in a cohort sampled during active COVID-19.

V gene TRBV7-3 combines with J gene TRBJ2-3; 10 positions agree with TRBD2. Germline V gene lookup returns CDR1 SGHTA and CDR2 FQGTGA. J gave up 5 bases and V 5 bases, and 7 bases lay outside the gene matches. This CDR3 has 15 amino acids. This CDR3 reads CASSRLAGELDTQYF. In DNA form, the CDR3 reads TGTGCCAGCAGCCGCCTAGCGGGAGAACTAGATACGCAGTATTTT.

This chain uses TRBV6-5 with TRBJ2-5; a possible D gene is TRBD1 (5 bases). The CDR3 consists of 13 residues. Germline CDR1 reads MNHEY; CDR2 reads SVGAGI. Trimming removed 2 bases from V and 1 base from J, with 5 bases in between. The CDR3 here is CASSYDSQETQYF. The CDR3 region has the DNA TGTGCCAGCAGTTACGACAGCCAAGAGACCCAGTACTTC.

This chain uses TRBV19 with TRBJ2-7; D gene unclear. V gave up 7 bases and J gave up 2 bases, with 12 bases separating them. Germline CDR1 reads LNHDA; CDR2 reads SQIVND (reference sequence). The CDR3 length is 13 residues. The chain's CDR3 is CASMKPFPYEQYF. Here the CDR3 DNA reads TGTGCCAGTATGAAGCCCTTTCCCTACGAGCAGTACTTC.

This chain uses TRBV9 with TRBJ2-2; 8 bases line up with TRBD1. The germline gives CDR1 SGDLS, CDR2 YYNGEE. The V and J ends lost 4 bases and 0 bases, in that order; junction bases with no gene match: 5. The CDR3 is 16 amino acids. CDR3 in amino acids: CASSYMGQANTGELFF. CDR3 DNA: TGTGCCAGCAGCTATATGGGACAGGCGAACACCGGGGAGCTGTTTTTT.

The chain links TRBV19 to TRBJ2-1, with D perhaps matching TRBD2 (7 bases). The CDR3 is 15 residues long. V lost 2 bases to trimming and J lost 7 bases, with 15 bases between them. The germline CDR1 and CDR2 sequences are LNHDA and SQIVND (reference sequence). The CDR3 DNA sequence: TGTGCCAGTAGTATATGGGAGGGGGACTTAAATGAGCAGTTCTTC. The encoded protein is CASSIWEGDLNEQFF.

This chain joins TRBV5-1 and TRBJ2-3; 12 bases are shared with TRBD2. This CDR3 has 17 amino acids. V lost 3 bases to trimming and J lost 3 bases; unmatched junction nucleotides: 8. Germline V gives CDR1 SGHRS, CDR2 YFSETQ. The CDR3 reads CASSWGSSGRATDTQYF. DNA for the CDR3: TGCGCCAGCAGCTGGGGTTCTAGCGGGAGGGCAACAGATACGCAGTATTTT.

The rearrangement uses TRBV7-9 and TRBJ1-4; D possibly corresponds to TRBD1 (5 bases). CDR3 length: 17 amino acids. The V end was cut by 1 base, the J end by 5 bases, with 17 bases between. Germline loops: CDR1 SEHNR, CDR2 FQNEAQ (reference sequence). CDR3 coding DNA: TGTGCCAGCAGCTTAGGCGCGACAGAGACTTCGAATGAAAAACTGTTTTTT. Translating it yields CASSLGATETSNEKLFF.

This chain uses TRBV7-6 with TRBJ1-5; maybe TRBD1 (6 bases). V was pared by 2 bases and J by 4 bases, with 12 bases between. CDR3 length: 15 amino acids. Per germline, CDR1 SGHVS and CDR2 FNYEAQ. CDR3 DNA: TGTGCCAGCAGCTTATCAGGGGTACCGAATCAGCCCCAGCATTTT. It yields the protein CASSLSGVPNQPQHF.

The V and J genes are TRBV11-2 and TRBJ2-5; D is perhaps TRBD2 (5 bases). This CDR3 contains 16 residues. Per germline, CDR1 SGHAT and CDR2 FQNNGV. With 5 bases removed from V and 1 base from J, the gap between germline ends came to 17 bases. The CDR3 sequence: CASSPGYLEAQETQYF. CDR3 sequence (DNA): TGTGCCAGCAGCCCCGGGTATTTGGAGGCCCAAGAGACCCAGTACTTC. The variable domain in full, with the rest retrieved from reference TRBV11-2 and TRBJ2-5, is EAGVAQSPRYKIIEKRQSVAFWCNPISGHATLYWYQQILGQGPKLLIQFQNNGVVDDSQLPKDRFSAERLKGVDSTLKIQPAKLEDSAVYLCASSPGYLEAQETQYFGPGTRLLVL.

The rearrangement uses TRBV7-9 and TRBJ1-4, with TRBD1 matching over 8 bases. The junction had 4 bases not matched to a gene; V was cut back by 5 bases and J by 5 bases. The germline CDR1 and CDR2 sequences are SEHNR and FQNEAQ (reference sequence). The CDR3 is made up of 14 amino acids. CDR3 sequence (DNA): TGTGCCAGCAGCCGCGGGACAGGCAATGAAAAACTGTTTTTT. Protein sequence: CASSRGTGNEKLFF.

This clone appeared a few times. The chain carries TRBV15 and TRBJ2-2; perhaps TRBD1 as D (5 bases). This CDR3 comprises 16 residues. Trimming took 5 bases from V and 2 from J, leaving 15 bases between them. Germline CDR1 LNHNV, CDR2 YYDKDF (reference sequence). In DNA form, the CDR3 reads TGTGCCACCAGCCCCCAGGTTGGGGCTAACACCGGGGAGCTGTTTTTT. It encodes CATSPQVGANTGELFF.